This T cell receptor beta chain came from a study of blood T cells in healthy people across ages. The study, taken as a whole, reports: A strong correlation was found between TCR beta diversity and the percentage of naive T cells. PBMCs that were unsorted prevented a conclusive naive versus antigen-experienced comparison.

With respect to this clonotype: No antigen is known for it.

A sample-barcoded 5' primer and a J-beta primer mix were used in a second PCR of about 7 to 11 cycles. TCRdb processed the 5' RACE reads anew with MiXCR; each CDR3 protein has one entry. The sample carries 1.5 million or so distinct CDR3 sequences, around 39% recorded once. The CDR3 is 14 amino acids. With V trimmed by 8 bases and J by 1 base, 8 bases remained unmatched. From germline, CDR1 is DFQATT and CDR2 SNEGSKA (reference sequence). Total RNA was isolated from each sample in quantities of at least 6 micrograms. Sequencing input: blood. The chain employs TRBV20-1 and TRBJ2-1, with 7 bases identical to TRBD2. The receptor comes from a woman between 18 and 30 years old in good health. The CDR3 loop reads CSTSPSGSYNEQFF. The CDR3 DNA is TGCAGTACGTCCCCTAGCGGTTCCTACAATGAGCAGTTCTTC.